This entry is about one TCR beta chain. The antigen remains undetermined. This specimen belongs to a study of radiotherapy plus CTLA-4 blockade in lung cancer. Produced via immunoSEQ multiplex PCR; TCRdb's table is partial and in-frame only. The sample carries around 55,000 clones, 82% recorded once. Focal radiation was given together with CTLA-4 blockade (ipilimumab) to patients with chemo-refractory metastatic non-small-cell lung cancer. General observations from the study: Radiotherapy was combined with ipilimumab, and tumor-derived TCR clones then expanded in blood.

The input for sequencing was peripheral blood, taken from a patient treated with radiotherapy plus ipilimumab. This receptor was obtained from a human donor with non-small cell lung cancer whose response to radiotherapy plus ipilimumab could not be evaluated.

In DNA form, the CDR3 reads TGTGCCAGCAGGCTGGGGGGAGGCTACAATGAGCAGTTCTTC. Translated, it gives CASRLGGGYNEQFF. V and J are TRBV5-8 and TRBJ2-1, with D perhaps TRBD2 (6 bases). Germline loops: CDR1 SGHTS, CDR2 YDEGEE. CDR3 size: 14 residues. Trimming left V 5 bases short and J 3 bases short, with 12 bases between.